This TCR beta chain was sequenced during a study of Tregs in tolerant kidney transplant recipients. Method: immunoSEQ multiplex PCR; TCRdb's copy keeps in-frame clones and lacks some. The data contain about 73,000 clones, 80% to 95% of them singletons. The CDR3 has 14 amino acids. The V gene's germline CDR1 is MNHNY and CDR2 SVGAGI (reference sequence). The V gene end was trimmed by 2 bases and the J gene end by 3 bases; junction bases not matched to a gene: 3. This receptor was taken from a human donor who received a combined kidney and bone marrow transplant. This chain joins TRBV6-6 and TRBJ2-7; 8 nucleotides line up with TRBD2. The source material was Tregs from blood, sampled before the transplant. The CDR3 here is CASSYRLAGYEQYF. Here the CDR3 DNA reads TGTGCCAGCAGTTACCGGCTAGCGGGCTACGAGCAGTACTTC.